These 8 T cell receptor beta chains came from one sample sequenced in a study of cytomegalovirus exposure and HLA in healthy donors. The PCR had 60 Vbeta and 13 Jbeta primers. Measured with immunoSEQ multiplex PCR; TCRdb has only the in-frame clones, and not every one. The sample has approximately 120,000 clones, approximately 80% seen once. The sequenced sample consisted of PBMCs. These receptor sequences come from a man aged 25 to 40 in good health and CMV-seropositive.

This chain joins TRBV5-1 and TRBJ1-6; 9 bases fit TRBD1. V lost 4 bases and J lost 8; bases outside the gene matches: 4. The CDR3 is 14 residues long. Germline CDR1 SGHRS, CDR2 YFSETQ. The CDR3 sequence is CASSPRTGDSPLHF. CDR3 nucleotide sequence: TGCGCCAGCAGCCCGCGGACAGGGGATTCACCCCTCCACTTT.

This rearrangement joins TRBV6-5 to TRBJ1-1; D might be TRBD1 (6 bases). The V gene lost 5 bases and the J gene lost 0 bases, with 10 bases spanning the gap. The CDR3 consists of 14 residues. The V gene's germline CDR1 is MNHEY and CDR2 SVGAGI. The DNA for the CDR3 is TGTGCCAGCAGTAAACAGGGTATGAACACTGAAGCTTTCTTT. Translating it yields CASSKQGMNTEAFF.

V gene TRBV18 combines with J gene TRBJ1-2; 7 nucleotides line up with TRBD1. Germline CDR1 and CDR2: KGHSH and LQKENI. This CDR3 comprises 14 residues. Trimming at V came to 3 bases and at J to 5 bases, leaving 6 bases not matched to a gene. The CDR3: CASSPNRDSYGYTF. The DNA for the CDR3 is TGTGCCAGCTCACCCAACCGGGACAGTTATGGCTACACCTTC.

The rearrangement links TRBV9 to TRBJ1-4, with a possible D match to TRBD1 (6 bases). Germline V gene sequence: CDR1 SGDLS, CDR2 YYNGEE. V was clipped by 3 bases and J by 5 bases, with 11 bases between them. The CDR3 is 14 residues long. The CDR3 DNA sequence: TGTGCCAGCAGCGCGACAGGAACAAATGAAAAACTGTTTTTT. Protein product: CASSATGTNEKLFF.

This clone was seen more than once but under ten times. The V gene is TRBV5-4, the J gene TRBJ1-2; TRBD1 matches at 11 bases. V was clipped by 3 bases and J by 6 bases; unmatched bases: 7. The CDR3 consists of 15 residues. Germline CDR1 and CDR2: SGHNT and YYREEE (reference sequence). CDR3 in amino acids: CASSYSGTGGDGYTF. CDR3 sequence (DNA): TGTGCCAGCAGCTACTCCGGGACAGGGGGAGATGGCTACACCTTC.

This rearrangement joins TRBV29-1 to TRBJ2-7; 9 nucleotides line up with TRBD2. Trimming cost V 2 bases and J 2 bases; bases outside gene matches: 1. The CDR3 has 13 amino acids. Germline V lookup: CDR1 SQVTM, CDR2 ANQGSEA. CDR3 sequence: CSVELAGTYEQYF. As DNA, the CDR3 is TGCAGCGTTGAACTAGCGGGAACCTACGAGCAGTACTTC.

The V call is TRBV10-3, the J call TRBJ2-2; 9 bases map to TRBD2. V lost 6 bases and J lost 4; bases outside the gene matches: 15. Germline V lookup: CDR1 ENHRY, CDR2 SYGVKD. The CDR3 covers 18 residues. The CDR3, as DNA: TGTGCCATCAGACAAGTAGCGGGGGCAACAACTGGCACCGGGGAGCTGTTTTTT. Its translation is CAIRQVAGATTGTGELFF.

In its sample, this clone was seen a few times. The CDR3 DNA is TGTGCCAGCAGCTTATCCAGGGCCGCTAATGAGCAGTTCTTC. This encodes CASSLSRAANEQFF. The chain uses TRBV11-3 and TRBJ2-1; TRBD1 is a possible D gene (5 bases). V was clipped by 2 bases and J by 7 bases, with 12 bases between them. CDR3 length equals 14 residues. Germline CDR1 is SGHNT and CDR2 is YENEEA.